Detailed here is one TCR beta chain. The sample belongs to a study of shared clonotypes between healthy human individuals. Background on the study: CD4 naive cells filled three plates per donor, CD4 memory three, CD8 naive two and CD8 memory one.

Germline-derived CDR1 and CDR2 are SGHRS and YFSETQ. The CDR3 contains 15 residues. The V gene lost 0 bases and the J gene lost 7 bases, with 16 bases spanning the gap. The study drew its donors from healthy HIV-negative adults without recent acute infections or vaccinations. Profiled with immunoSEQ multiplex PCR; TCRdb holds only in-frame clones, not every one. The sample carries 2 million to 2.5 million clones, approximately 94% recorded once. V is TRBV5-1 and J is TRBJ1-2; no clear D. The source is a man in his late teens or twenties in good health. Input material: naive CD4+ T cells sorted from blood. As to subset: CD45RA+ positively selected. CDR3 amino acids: CASSLAPRYEAGYTF. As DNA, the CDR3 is TGCGCCAGCAGCTTGGCTCCAAGGTACGAGGCTGGCTACACCTTC.